The sequence of this T cell receptor beta chain was determined in a study of blood T cell repertoires in COVID-19. Study as a whole: Material from acute and convalescent COVID-19 was sourced from the United States, Italy and Spain.

This clone was recorded many times. Germline V lookup: CDR1 SNHLY, CDR2 FYNNEI. V shed 5 bases, J shed 6 bases, and the junction held 13 bases outside the gene matches. The CDR3 has 17 residues. Assay: immunoSEQ multiplex PCR; the TCRdb copy retains only in-frame clones and omits some. The profile covers about 150,000 clones, with roughly 80% appearing a single time and roughly 3.5% taken by the ten largest. V usage is TRBV2 and J usage is TRBJ1-5; 10 bases fit TRBD1. This receptor was taken from a woman aged 80 or over with acute or convalescent COVID-19. The sequenced sample consisted of peripheral blood. As DNA, the CDR3 is TGTGCCAGCAGTCTCCGTCCCGGGACAGGGGAGGGTCAGCCCCAGCATTTT. It specifies CASSLRPGTGEGQPQHF.